This T cell receptor beta chain is from a study of cytomegalovirus exposure and HLA in healthy donors. Comments on this clone: Its cognate antigen is unknown.

With 60 Vbeta and 13 Jbeta primers, the PCR was carried out. The data were produced by immunoSEQ multiplex PCR, yet TCRdb's version contains in-frame clones alone and is incomplete. The sample has about 130,000 clones, roughly 82% seen once. Notes on the study in general: In an earlier analysis, productive rearrangement rates for most beta V segments clustered near 90% or 30%. As was reported, the classifier diagnosed cytomegalovirus status with high specificity and sensitivity. Per a later analysis, about 15,000 TCR beta sequences showed association with HLA alleles at 0.05 false discovery rate.

Germline V gene data show CDR1 as KGHSH and CDR2 as LQKENI. J lost 0 bases, V lost 3 bases, and 2 bases had no gene match. This CDR3 is built from 15 residues. This sequence joins TRBV18 and TRBJ2-5; 9 nucleotides line up with TRBD1. The receptor was isolated from a woman aged 40 to 50 in good health and CMV-seropositive. The sample comprised PBMCs. CDR3 sequence reads: CASSPGQGYQETQYF. As DNA, the CDR3 is TGTGCCAGCTCACCGGGACAGGGTTACCAAGAGACCCAGTACTTC.